A single sample is the source of the 6 T cell receptor beta chains below, sequenced in a study of metastatic and nonmetastatic thyroid tumors. Patients underwent thyroid surgery, and none had received any treatment before it. TCRdb reprocessed the PCR reads using MiXCR. This table has approximately 15,000 clones, roughly a quarter appearing once. The sequencing sample was made of adjacent normal tissue. The receptors come from a female donor with papillary thyroid cancer or a benign thyroid nodule (not recorded which). Some clones in this sample may be carry-over from other donors' samples.

This clone is medium-sized in the sample. J is TRBJ1-3 and V is TRBV15; D is ambiguous. The CDR3 totals 13 residues. V lost 1 base and J lost 4, with 5 bases in between. Germline assignment: CDR1 LNHNV and CDR2 YYDKDF (reference sequence). CDR3 bases: TGTGCCACCAGCAGAGTTAGGGGAAACACCATATATTTT. This encodes CATSRVRGNTIYF. Based on the CDR3 plus reference TRBV15 and TRBJ1-3, the full variable domain is DAMVIQNPRYQVTQFGKPVTLSCSQTLNHNVMYWYQQKSSQAPKLLFHYYDKDFNNEADTPDNFQSRRPNTSFCFLDIRSPGLGDTAMYLCATSRVRGNTIYFGEGSWLTVV.

This clone is medium-sized by share. The chain combines TRBV11-3 with TRBJ2-7; no clear D gene. V lost 5 bases, J lost 2 bases, and 4 bases lay in between. The germline gives CDR1 SGHNT, CDR2 YENEEA. The CDR3 runs 11 residues. CDR3 sequence: CASSATYEQYF. The CDR3, as DNA: TGTGCCAGCAGCGCTACCTACGAGCAGTACTTC.

In its sample, this clone was seen many times. V and J are TRBV19 and TRBJ2-3; D gene ambiguous. The CDR3 is 13 amino acids. The ends were cut back, 3 bases at V and 5 bases at J, with 9 bases in the middle. The germline V gene encodes CDR1 LNHDA and CDR2 SQIVND (reference sequence). CDR3 sequence: CASSMVIQDTQYF. The CDR3 nucleotides read TGTGCCAGTAGTATGGTTATCCAAGATACGCAGTATTTT.

This clone was seen many times. The chain joins TRBV30 to TRBJ1-1, with D uncertain. The V and J ends lost 8 bases and 1 base respectively, with 5 bases between them. Germline CDR1 GTSNPN, CDR2 SVGIG (reference sequence). This CDR3 is 10 amino acids long. CDR3 residues: CAASNTEAFF. The CDR3 DNA reads as TGTGCCGCATCGAACACTGAAGCTTTCTTT.

In regard to this clone: The CDR3 ends on some other residue instead of the conserved phenylalanine or tryptophan, so this is likely a read error. Because the CDR3's place on the DNA is in doubt, the DNA is left out and the CDR3 is given as listed by TCRdb. This chain connects TRBV3-1 to TRBJ2-5; TRBD1 reflects the table's D call only, with no check against the DNA. Germline CDR1 and CDR2: LGHDT and YNNKEL (reference sequence). The CDR3 is 13 residues long, ends included. CDR3: CASSPQQGETQHL.

The J gene is TRBJ1-3, the V gene TRBV5-1; 9 positions match TRBD1. Trimming at V came to 4 bases and at J to 0 bases, leaving 2 bases not matched to a gene. The length of the CDR3 is 15 residues. Germline CDR1 reads SGHRS; CDR2 reads YFSETQ. The CDR3: CASSGGQGSGNTIYF. CDR3 nucleotides: TGCGCCAGCAGCGGGGGACAGGGCTCTGGAAACACCATATATTTT.